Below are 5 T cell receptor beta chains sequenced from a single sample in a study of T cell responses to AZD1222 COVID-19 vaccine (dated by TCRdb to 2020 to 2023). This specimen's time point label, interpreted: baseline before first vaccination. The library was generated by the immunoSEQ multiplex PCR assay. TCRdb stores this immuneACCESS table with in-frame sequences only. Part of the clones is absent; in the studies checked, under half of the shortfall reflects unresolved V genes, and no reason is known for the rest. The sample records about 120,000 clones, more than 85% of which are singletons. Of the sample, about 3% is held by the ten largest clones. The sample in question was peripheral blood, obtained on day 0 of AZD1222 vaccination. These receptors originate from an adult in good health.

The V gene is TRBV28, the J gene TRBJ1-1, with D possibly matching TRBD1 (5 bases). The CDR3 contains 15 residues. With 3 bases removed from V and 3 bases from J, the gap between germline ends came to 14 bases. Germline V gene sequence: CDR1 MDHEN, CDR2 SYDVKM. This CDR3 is CASSFLEGYHTEAFF. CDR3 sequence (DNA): TGTGCCAGCAGTTTCCTCGAGGGGTATCACACTGAAGCTTTCTTT. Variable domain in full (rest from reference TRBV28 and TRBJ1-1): DVKVTQSSRYLVKRTGEKVFLECVQDMDHENMFWYRQDPGLGLRLIYFSYDVKMKEKGDIPEGYSVSREKKERFSLILESASTNQTSMYLCASSFLEGYHTEAFFGQGTRLTVV.

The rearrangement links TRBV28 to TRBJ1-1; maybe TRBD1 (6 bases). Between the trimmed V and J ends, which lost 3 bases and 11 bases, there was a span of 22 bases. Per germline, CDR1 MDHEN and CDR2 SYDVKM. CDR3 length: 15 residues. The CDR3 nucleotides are TGTGCCAGCAGTTTCCCCCAGCTTAAGGGGGAGGACGCTTTCTTT. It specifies CASSFPQLKGEDAFF.

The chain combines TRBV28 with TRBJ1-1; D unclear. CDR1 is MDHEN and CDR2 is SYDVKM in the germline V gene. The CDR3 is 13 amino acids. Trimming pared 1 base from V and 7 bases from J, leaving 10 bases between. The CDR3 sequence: CASSLYATVEAFF. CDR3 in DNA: TGTGCCAGCAGTTTATACGCTACCGTTGAAGCTTTCTTT.

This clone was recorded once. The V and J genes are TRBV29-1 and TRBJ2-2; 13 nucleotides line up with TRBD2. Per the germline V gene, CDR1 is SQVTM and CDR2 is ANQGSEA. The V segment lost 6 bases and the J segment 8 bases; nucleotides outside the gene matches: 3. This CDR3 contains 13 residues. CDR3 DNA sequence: TGCAGCGTCCGGACTAGCGGGAGTGGGGAGCTGTTTTTT. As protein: CSVRTSGSGELFF.

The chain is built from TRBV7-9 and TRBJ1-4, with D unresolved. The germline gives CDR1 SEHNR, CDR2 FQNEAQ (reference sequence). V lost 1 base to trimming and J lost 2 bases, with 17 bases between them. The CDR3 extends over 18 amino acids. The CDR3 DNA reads TGTGCCAGCAGCTTAGGACGCCGGGAGATACTTACTAATGAAAAACTGTTTTTT. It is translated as CASSLGRREILTNEKLFF.